The 22 T cell receptor beta chains below all came from one sample that was sequenced in a study of T cells after somatic rescue of genetic block (dated by TCRdb to the early 2020s). Libraries were built with the immunoSEQ multiplex PCR assay. In its TCRdb copy, this immuneACCESS table keeps in-frame sequences only and misses some clones. Where compared with another copy, unresolved V genes explain less than half of these, and the others have no known cause. The table for this sample lists fewer than 15,000 clones; around three quarters of them were counted only once. The ten largest clones take up less than 25% of the sample. Sequencing was carried out using peripheral blood mononuclear cells (PBMCs). The receptors come from a boy aged 5-17 years.

CDR3 amino acids: CASGGPDGGLRGQYF. CDR3 coding DNA: TGTGCCAGCGGGGGTCCGGACGGAGGTCTACGAGGGCAGTACTTC. The chain is built from TRBV27 and TRBJ2-7; D tentatively fits TRBD1 or TRBD2 (5 bases each). V was cut by 8 bases and J by 9 bases, with 26 bases left in between. Germline assignment: CDR1 MNHEY and CDR2 SMNVEV (reference sequence). This CDR3 contains 15 residues.

The chain combines TRBV5-1 with TRBJ2-7; 12 bases are shared with TRBD2. This CDR3 comprises 15 residues. J gave up 4 bases and V 2 bases, and 4 bases lay outside the gene matches. Per germline, CDR1 SGHRS and CDR2 YFSETQ. CDR3 DNA sequence: TGCGCCAGCAGCTTTCTAGCGGGAGGGCCATACGAGCAGTACTTC. Residues: CASSFLAGGPYEQYF.

V and J are TRBV5-1 and TRBJ1-2; D unclear. The germline gives CDR1 SGHRS, CDR2 YFSETQ. This CDR3 has 13 amino acids. V was trimmed by 2 bases and J by 4 bases, leaving 9 bases between them. The CDR3 loop reads CASSLTATYGYTF. The CDR3 nucleotides are TGCGCCAGCAGCTTAACAGCTACCTATGGCTACACCTTC.

The chain carries TRBV4-1 and TRBJ2-7, with D possibly called TRBD1 or TRBD2 (5 bases each). Germline assignment: CDR1 MGHRA and CDR2 YSYEKL. V lost 0 bases, J lost 0 bases, and 12 bases lay in between. CDR3 length: 16 residues. CDR3 sequence reads: CASSQEGARGSYEQYF. The CDR3 nucleotides read TGCGCCAGCAGCCAAGAAGGGGCACGGGGCTCCTACGAGCAGTACTTC.

V usage is TRBV7-9 and J usage is TRBJ2-7; maybe TRBD1 (6 bases). Germline CDR1 SEHNR, CDR2 FQNEAQ (reference sequence). Trimming took 2 bases from V and 4 from J, leaving 15 bases between them. The CDR3 extends over 15 amino acids. CDR3 residues: CASSLSDRILYEQYF. The CDR3 nucleotides are TGTGCCAGCAGCTTATCTGACAGGATATTATACGAGCAGTACTTC.

The CDR3 DNA reads TGTGCCTGGAGTGTGGACCGTCCCTACGAGCAGTACTTC. This gives the protein CAWSVDRPYEQYF. The rearrangement uses TRBV30 and TRBJ2-7; D not certain. Germline lookup yields CDR1 GTSNPN and CDR2 SVGIG (reference sequence). The CDR3 is 13 residues long. V gave up 0 bases and J gave up 2 bases, with 8 bases separating them.

This clone was picked up a small number of times. The V call is TRBV19, the J call TRBJ2-3, with D perhaps matching TRBD1 (6 bases). The germline gives CDR1 LNHDA, CDR2 SQIVND (reference sequence). V gave up 6 bases and J gave up 2 bases, with 12 bases separating them. This CDR3 has 14 residues. The CDR3 DNA reads TGTGCCAGTAGGAAACAGGGTATCACAGATACGCAGTATTTT. This gives the protein CASRKQGITDTQYF.

J is TRBJ1-2 and V is TRBV28; D gene ambiguous. The CDR3 runs 12 residues. Germline CDR1 and CDR2: MDHEN and SYDVKM. V dropped 8 bases and J dropped 0 bases, with 7 bases sitting between them. The chain's CDR3 is CASSSSNYGYTF. The CDR3, as DNA: TGTGCCAGCTCATCCTCTAACTATGGCTACACCTTC.

The V and J genes are TRBV10-3 and TRBJ2-5, with 13 nucleotides matching TRBD2. Germline V gene sequence: CDR1 ENHRY, CDR2 SYGVKD. J was trimmed by 5 bases and V by 8 bases; bases with no gene match: 14. The length of the CDR3 is 17 residues. CDR3 in amino acids: CAIGGGQTSGRWETQYF. The CDR3, as DNA: TGTGCCATCGGAGGGGGCCAGACTAGCGGGAGGTGGGAGACCCAGTACTTC.

The CDR3 here is CASRTHSGRQETQYF. CDR3 nucleotides: TGTGCCAGCAGGACCCATAGCGGCCGGCAAGAGACCCAGTACTTC. The V gene is TRBV6-5, the J gene TRBJ2-5, with D maybe TRBD2 (6 bases). Germline V gene lookup returns CDR1 MNHEY and CDR2 SVGAGI. Trimming removed 6 bases at V and 2 bases at J, with 16 bases between. This CDR3 is 15 amino acids long.

This chain connects TRBV14 to TRBJ2-7; TRBD1 agrees at 9 bases. V lost 1 base to trimming and J lost 11 bases; unmatched junction nucleotides: 6. The CDR3 has 13 amino acids. The germline V gene encodes CDR1 SGHDN and CDR2 FVKESK. The CDR3 reads CASSQGRTGVKYF. The CDR3 bases are TGTGCCAGCAGCCAAGGCCGGACAGGGGTGAAGTACTTC.

The rearrangement uses TRBV18 and TRBJ1-4; the D gene is possibly TRBD1 (5 bases). Germline-derived CDR1 and CDR2 are KGHSH and LQKENI. V was pared by 5 bases and J by 8 bases, with 21 bases between. There are 16 residues in the CDR3. CDR3 sequence reads: CASSDFMTAREEKLFF. The CDR3 DNA reads as TGTGCCAGCTCAGACTTCATGACAGCTCGGGAGGAAAAACTGTTTTTT.

This clone was observed a handful of times. The chain links TRBV19 to TRBJ2-3, with 7 bases fitting TRBD2. The CDR3 is made up of 16 amino acids. After removal of 1 base from V and 1 base from J, the junction contained 5 bases not matched to a gene. CDR1 and CDR2 from the germline V gene are LNHDA and SQIVND (reference sequence). CDR3 residues: CASSIVGGSGTDTQYF. The CDR3 DNA reads TGTGCCAGTAGTATAGTGGGAGGGTCGGGCACAGATACGCAGTATTTT.

The V call is TRBV6-5, the J call TRBJ2-3; D may correspond to TRBD1 or TRBD2 (5 bases each). Germline V gives CDR1 MNHEY, CDR2 SVGAGI. V gave up 2 bases and J gave up 1 base, with 7 bases separating them. This CDR3 has 14 residues. Written as DNA, the CDR3 is TGTGCCAGCAGTTACGTGGGGGGCACAGATACGCAGTATTTT. It translates to CASSYVGGTDTQYF.

In nucleotides, the CDR3 is TGTGCCAGCAGCGTAGAAGGGGACCACGAGCAGTACTTC. This sequence encodes CASSVEGDHEQYF. The rearrangement links TRBV9 to TRBJ2-7; D may match TRBD1 or TRBD2 (5 bases each). The CDR3 is made up of 13 amino acids. V shed 0 bases and J shed 5 bases, with 9 bases lying between them. Germline V lookup: CDR1 SGDLS, CDR2 YYNGEE.

The chain has TRBV11-2 and TRBJ1-2; 9 nucleotides align to TRBD1. The germline V gene has CDR1 SGHAT and CDR2 FQNNGV. There are 17 residues in the CDR3. The V and J ends lost 5 bases and 5 bases, in that order; junction bases with no gene match: 15. Here the CDR3 reads CASSHRDRVGEGYGYTF. The DNA of the CDR3 is TGTGCCAGCAGCCATCGGGACAGGGTAGGGGAAGGGTATGGCTACACCTTC.

This clone came up a few times. The genes are TRBV5-4 and TRBJ1-6; the match to TRBD1 covers 7 bases. CDR3 length: 14 residues. CDR1 and CDR2 (germline): SGHNT, YYREEE (reference sequence). The ends lost 2 bases at V and 10 bases at J; junction bases unmatched: 6. The CDR3 loop is CASSLRDRSSPLHF. The CDR3 bases are TGTGCCAGCAGCTTAAGGGACAGATCATCACCCCTCCACTTT.

In the case of this clone: A read error may be the cause here, since a much bigger clone is one base away. CDR3 nucleotides: TGTGCCAGCAGCTTAGGACAGGGAGAGACCCAGTACTTC. Its protein product is CASSLGQGETQYF. The V and J genes are TRBV11-3 and TRBJ2-5; TRBD1 matches 7 bases. The germline gives CDR1 SGHNT, CDR2 YENEEA. V shed 1 base, J shed 4 bases, and the junction held 0 bases outside the gene matches. This CDR3 region has 13 residues.

The rearrangement joins TRBV18 to TRBJ2-7; 9 positions agree with TRBD1. This CDR3 contains 14 residues. Germline CDR1 and CDR2: KGHSH and LQKENI. J lost 4 bases, V lost 3 bases, and 4 bases had no gene match. CDR3 DNA: TGTGCCAGCTCACCCCTGGACAGGGGATACGAGCAGTACTTC. This encodes CASSPLDRGYEQYF.

The chain joins TRBV2 to TRBJ1-5; weak D call: TRBD1 (5 bases). Germline loops: CDR1 SNHLY, CDR2 FYNNEI. The CDR3 has 17 amino acids. The ends were cut back, 10 bases at V and 0 bases at J, with 22 bases in the middle. The chain's CDR3 is CAIPGPCFWDSNQPQHF. The CDR3 DNA is TGTGCCATACCGGGACCCTGCTTCTGGGATAGCAATCAGCCCCAGCATTTT.

The rearrangement uses TRBV6-6 and TRBJ2-5; no clear D. Between the trimmed V and J ends, which lost 7 bases and 5 bases, there was a span of 14 bases. Germline values: CDR1 MNHNY, CDR2 SVGAGI (reference sequence). The CDR3 extends over 13 amino acids. The CDR3 DNA sequence: TGTGCCAGCACTCTCCGAATCCGGGAGACCCAGTACTTC. This gives the protein CASTLRIRETQYF.

The CDR3 DNA follows: TGTGCCAGCAGCTTAGCCCCAATTAGTTATAATTCACCCCTCCACTTT. Translating gives CASSLAPISYNSPLHF. The gene calls are TRBV7-8 and TRBJ1-6, with D uncertain. V was shortened by 0 bases and J by 4 bases, with 10 bases between the two germline ends. This CDR3 has 16 residues. Germline assignment: CDR1 SGHVS and CDR2 FQNEAQ.